This T cell receptor beta chain was recovered during a study of human T cells and chemical hapten exposure. This CDR3 contains 14 residues. V lost 6 bases, J lost 5 bases, and 12 bases stayed unmatched. Looked up from germline, CDR1 is DFQATT and CDR2 is SNEGSKA (reference sequence). This clonotype was counted many times. As yet, its antigen is unknown. General study results and limits: Expanded TCRs were compared with controls, and the expanded TCRs formed significantly more large CDR3 similarity clusters.

Time point in this sample: pre-sensitization, week 0. Specified treatment: therapeutic diphenylcyclopropenone sensitization with weekly scalp DPC. TCRdb re-derived calls from the RACE reads in MiXCR, one entry per CDR3 protein. This table has nearly 110,000 distinct CDR3 sequences, 12% appearing once. The V call is TRBV20-1, the J call TRBJ2-7; 8 bases align to TRBD1. The clonotype was recovered from a woman between 45 and 65 years old with alopecia areata. Some clones in this sample may be carry-over from other donors' samples. The sequencing used whole blood, collected in connection with sensitization to the hapten diphenylcyclopropenone (DPC). CDR3 nucleotide sequence: TGCAGTGCCTCTTACCGGACAGGGCGGGACGAGCAGTACTTC. It encodes CSASYRTGRDEQYF.